These T cell receptor beta chains were read from a single sample in a study of blood T cell repertoires in COVID-19. Sequencing was performed with immunoSEQ multiplex PCR; in TCRdb, only in-frame clones are kept and a portion is missing. The sample holds 150,000 to 200,000 clones; roughly four fifths are singletons and the top ten take around 8%. Sequences were obtained from peripheral blood. The receptors come from a woman aged 70-85 years with COVID-19, enrolled during active disease. The CDR3 runs from the conserved cysteine through the conserved F or W. Fields, in order: V gene, J gene, CDR3 length, CDR3 protein.

TRBV7-2	TRBJ2-5	12	CASSFRQETQYF
TRBV6-5	TRBJ2-1	15	CASSTQTGSINEQFF
TRBV6-5	TRBJ2-5	15	CASSLEQGAGETQYF
TRBV9	TRBJ2-3	15	CASSVGPGATDTQYF
TRBV30	TRBJ2-1	14	CGFSGRVSYNEQFF
TRBV28	TRBJ1-4	16	CASSFGSGFPNEKLFF
TRBV30	TRBJ1-4	13	CAWRQQTNEKLFF
TRBV18	TRBJ2-3	17	CASSPRLAGASTDTQYF
TRBV10-3	TRBJ2-7	13	CAIRQDLVDEQYF
TRBV2	TRBJ1-5	14	CASREGLSNQPQHF
TRBV19	TRBJ1-2	14	CASSIRQTNYGYTF
TRBV5-1	TRBJ1-2	15	CASSLGQGLGYGYTF
TRBV5-1	TRBJ1-1	12	CASRGGGTEAFF
TRBV2	TRBJ2-2	15	CASSVTGTSGTELFF
TRBV2	TRBJ1-5	13	CASSVGSNQPQHF
TRBV28	TRBJ2-3	14	CASNRPGNTDTQYF
TRBV28	TRBJ2-1	15	CASRETSGKIHEQFF
TRBV2	TRBJ1-6	15	CASSEYRGYNSPLHF
TRBV5-8	TRBJ2-5	17	CASSSGTSGMGQETQYF
TRBV2	TRBJ2-7	14	CASGRGLAGVEQYF
TRBV5-1	TRBJ2-5	13	CASSSGQQETQYF
TRBV29-1	TRBJ2-5	15	CSVETPRKPQETQYF
TRBV28	TRBJ1-6	15	CASSRNTGFRSSLHF
TRBV19	TRBJ2-2	13	CATWEGLTGELFF
TRBV6-5	TRBJ2-3	15	CASSPPTLGTDTQYF
TRBV28	TRBJ2-3	14	CASSLARHTDTQYF
TRBV24-1	TRBJ2-2	15	CATRPKDRGPGELFF
TRBV7-3	TRBJ2-7	13	CASSAEQGYEQYF
TRBV29-1	TRBJ1-2	14	CSFVFLRQGDGYTF
TRBV7-8	TRBJ2-1	15	CASSLLGQQYNEQFF
TRBV29-1	TRBJ2-7	15	CSVTGTGGSTYEQYF
TRBV4-1	TRBJ1-4	17	CASSQVSSGGTHGKLFF
TRBV28	TRBJ2-7	14	CASTPSGRAYEQYF
TRBV5-1	TRBJ1-4	15	CASSLAGTLGAKLFF
TRBV18	TRBJ2-7	16	CASSPTASGRDYEQYF
TRBV9	TRBJ2-2	14	CASSVDLFTGELFF
TRBV5-1	TRBJ1-4	15	CASSLAAGEGAKLFF
TRBV5-6	TRBJ1-2	12	CASSSTGPGYTF
TRBV7-9	TRBJ1-3	17	CASSLNGGSPTGNTIYF
TRBV10-1	TRBJ2-7	13	CARTRRGPYEQYF
TRBV29-1	TRBJ1-1	15	CSVEDEPGRGTEAFF
TRBV5-6	TRBJ2-7	11	CASGRGYEQYF
TRBV19	TRBJ1-1	13	CASTNRGRIEAFF
TRBV3-1/TRBV3-2	TRBJ2-4	14	CASSQDAGKNIQYF
TRBV15	TRBJ2-1	12	CATSRGEAEQFF